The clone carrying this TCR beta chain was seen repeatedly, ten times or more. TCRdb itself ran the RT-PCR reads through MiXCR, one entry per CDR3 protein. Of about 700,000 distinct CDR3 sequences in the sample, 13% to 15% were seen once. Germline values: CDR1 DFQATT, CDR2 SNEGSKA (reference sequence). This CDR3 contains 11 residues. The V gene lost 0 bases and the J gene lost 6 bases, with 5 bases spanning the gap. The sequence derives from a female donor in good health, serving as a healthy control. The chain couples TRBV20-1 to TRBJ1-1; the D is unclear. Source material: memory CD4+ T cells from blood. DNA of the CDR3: TGCAGTGCTAGAGATGTCCCTGAAGCTTTCTTT. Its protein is CSARDVPEAFF.